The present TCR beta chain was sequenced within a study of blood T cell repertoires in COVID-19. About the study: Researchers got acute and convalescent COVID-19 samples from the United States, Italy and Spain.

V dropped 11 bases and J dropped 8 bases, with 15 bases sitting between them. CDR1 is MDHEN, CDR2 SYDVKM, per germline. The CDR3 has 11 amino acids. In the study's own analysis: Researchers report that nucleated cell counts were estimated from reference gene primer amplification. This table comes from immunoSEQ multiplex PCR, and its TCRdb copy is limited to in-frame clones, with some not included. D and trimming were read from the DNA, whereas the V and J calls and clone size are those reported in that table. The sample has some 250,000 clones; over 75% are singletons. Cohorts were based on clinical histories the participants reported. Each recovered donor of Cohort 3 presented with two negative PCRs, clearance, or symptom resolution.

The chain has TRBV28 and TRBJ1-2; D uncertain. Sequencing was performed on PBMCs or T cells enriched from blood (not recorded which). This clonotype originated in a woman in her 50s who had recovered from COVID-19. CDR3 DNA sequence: TGTGCCTCGACAAGGCCGGGGGGCTACACCTTC. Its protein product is CASTRPGGYTF.